Detailed here is one TCR beta chain. The antigen is unknown. TCRB transcripts that were expressed got sequenced, as all of the isolated RNA had been reverse transcribed. Clones were read by immunoSEQ multiplex PCR, and TCRdb kept only the in-frame ones, dropping some. The table records over 700,000 clones, 15% to 20% of them present only once. The source of the sample is a study of beta chain features in type 1 diabetes. Study-level information: Across all samples, over 85 million sorted cells were examined.

The V gene lost 0 bases and the J gene lost 0 bases, with 8 bases spanning the gap. This CDR3 spans 15 amino acids. Germline CDR1 reads LGHNA; CDR2 reads YNFKEQ. Study-level findings and limits: Insertions at VDJ junctions were less frequent in type 1 diabetes patients. These patients also deleted more nucleotides at the same junctions.

CD45RO/CCR7/CD25/CD127/CD95/CD27 separated CD4+ naive, central memory, regulatory and stem cell-like memory cells by sorting. The chain combines TRBV4-2 with TRBJ1-1; the D gene is possibly TRBD1 (5 bases). Source material: naive CD4+ T cells from blood. The sequence derives from a woman aged 18 to 35 in good health. The CDR3 nucleotides are TGTGCCAGCAGCCAAGACCGGGGCATGAACACTGAAGCTTTCTTT. It encodes CASSQDRGMNTEAFF.